The rows below give T cell receptor beta chains drawn from one sample of a study of T cells in Graves' hyperthyroidism and ophthalmopathy. MiXCR, run by TCRdb on the multiplex PCR reads, gives a single entry per CDR3 protein. This table has fewer than 700,000 distinct CDR3 sequences, approximately 17% appearing once. The specimen was blood. The receptor source for this set is a woman in her late teens or twenties with Graves' ophthalmopathy. CDR3s include the opening cysteine and the closing phenylalanine or tryptophan. The order of the fields is D gene, clone size, V gene, J gene, CDR3 protein, CDR3 DNA. The D gene is left open where the match is weak. Expanded clones are given a class, and other clones once, few, many or no size at all.

D: .
size: many
V: TRBV7-8
J: TRBJ1-5
CDR3: CASSLVGGDSNQPQHF
DNA: TGTGCCAGCAGCTTGGTTGGAGGGGATAGCAATCAGCCCCAGCATTTT

D: .
size: few
V: TRBV4-1
J: TRBJ2-7
CDR3: CASSQDPIDSLLHEQYF
DNA: TGCGCCAGCAGCCAAGATCCTATAGACAGTCTACTACATGAGCAGTACTTC

D: .
size: many
V: TRBV3-1
J: TRBJ1-2
CDR3: CASSQDIARAYGYTF
DNA: TGTGCCAGCAGCCAAGATATTGCCAGGGCCTATGGCTACACCTTC

D: TRBD2
size: once
V: TRBV19
J: TRBJ2-2
CDR3: CASSIALAGSGLPGELFF
DNA: TGTGCCAGTAGTATAGCTCTAGCGGGGTCCGGCCTCCCCGGGGAGCTGTTTTTT

D: TRBD1
size: .
V: TRBV12-3/TRBV12-4
J: TRBJ1-1
CDR3: CASTLWTGEAFF
DNA: TGTGCCAGCACTCTCTGGACAGGAGAAGCTTTCTTT

D: TRBD1
size: few
V: TRBV10-3
J: TRBJ1-2
CDR3: CAISTGGSYGYTF
DNA: TGTGCCATCAGTACAGGGGGCTCGTATGGCTACACCTTC

D: .
size: many
V: TRBV30
J: TRBJ1-4
CDR3: CAWSSGGGEKLFF
DNA: TGTGCCTGGAGCTCGGGGGGCGGCGAAAAACTGTTTTTT

D: TRBD2
size: .
V: TRBV5-1
J: TRBJ2-7
CDR3: CASSLEPASLAGVYEQYF
DNA: TGCGCCAGCAGCTTGGAACCTGCGTCCCTAGCGGGAGTATACGAGCAGTACTTC

D: TRBD1
size: many
V: TRBV7-3
J: TRBJ2-3
CDR3: CASSPGQGAVTQYF
DNA: TGTGCCAGCAGCCCGGGACAGGGGGCCGTTACGCAGTATTTT

D: .
size: many
V: TRBV28
J: TRBJ2-5
CDR3: CASSIGRGGPETQYF
DNA: TGTGCCAGCAGTATAGGCAGGGGCGGTCCAGAGACCCAGTACTTC

D: .
size: many
V: TRBV20-1
J: TRBJ2-5
CDR3: CSATQEHSSGETQYF
DNA: TGCAGTGCTACTCAGGAGCACTCTTCGGGGGAGACCCAGTACTTC

D: .
size: few
V: TRBV4-2
J: TRBJ1-3
CDR3: CASSQQERDTIYF
DNA: TGTGCCAGCAGCCAACAAGAGCGGGACACCATATATTTT

D: .
size: few
V: TRBV19
J: TRBJ1-5
CDR3: CASTPLKADQPQHF
DNA: TGTGCCAGTACGCCTCTTAAGGCCGATCAGCCCCAGCATTTT

D: TRBD1
size: .
V: TRBV3-1
J: TRBJ1-1
CDR3: CASSQDTGVGTEAFF
DNA: TGCGCCAGCAGCCAAGATACAGGGGTGGGCACTGAAGCTTTCTTT

D: TRBD1
size: .
V: TRBV20-1
J: TRBJ1-6
CDR3: CSARTGGDSPLHF
DNA: TGCAGTGCTCGGACAGGGGGTGATTCACCCCTCCACTTT

D: .
size: many
V: TRBV28
J: TRBJ2-2
CDR3: CASSFLGRKNTGELFF
DNA: TGTGCCAGCAGTTTTTTGGGACGGAAGAACACCGGGGAGCTGTTTTTT

D: TRBD2
size: .
V: TRBV12-3/TRBV12-4
J: TRBJ2-1
CDR3: CASSLGVAGGLFYNEQFF
DNA: TGTGCCAGCAGTTTAGGGGTTGCGGGAGGGCTCTTCTACAATGAGCAGTTCTTC

D: .
size: many
V: TRBV28
J: TRBJ2-7
CDR3: CASSSQGPPYEQYF
DNA: TGTGCCAGCAGTTCGCAGGGCCCTCCCTACGAGCAGTACTTC

D: TRBD1
size: .
V: TRBV9
J: TRBJ1-4
CDR3: CASSERDRVSNEKLFF
DNA: TGTGCCAGCAGCGAGAGGGACAGGGTCTCTAATGAAAAACTGTTTTTT

D: .
size: many
V: TRBV5-8
J: TRBJ2-1
CDR3: CASSLNLGEQFF
DNA: TGTGCCAGCAGCTTAAATTTAGGTGAGCAGTTCTTC

D: TRBD2
size: many
V: TRBV28
J: TRBJ2-1
CDR3: CASNWGGLAESSYNEQFF
DNA: TGTGCCAGCAATTGGGGCGGACTAGCGGAATCCTCCTACAATGAGCAGTTCTTC

D: .
size: many
V: TRBV20-1
J: TRBJ1-1
CDR3: CSARGAWNTEAFF
DNA: TGCAGTGCTAGGGGGGCCTGGAACACTGAAGCTTTCTTT

D: .
size: .
V: TRBV11-2
J: TRBJ2-3
CDR3: CASSEQETDTQYF
DNA: TGTGCCAGCAGTGAACAGGAAACAGATACGCAGTATTTT

D: .
size: .
V: TRBV9
J: TRBJ2-5
CDR3: CASSDSAGVQETQYF
DNA: TGTGCCAGCAGCGACTCAGCGGGCGTGCAAGAGACCCAGTACTTC

D: TRBD1
size: .
V: TRBV19
J: TRBJ1-2
CDR3: CASRQGEGYTF
DNA: TGTGCCAGCCGACAGGGGGAAGGCTACACCTTC

D: .
size: many
V: TRBV27
J: TRBJ2-7
CDR3: CASSSVNSYEQYF
DNA: TGTGCCAGCAGTTCGGTTAACTCCTACGAGCAGTACTTC

D: .
size: few
V: TRBV20-1
J: TRBJ2-7
CDR3: CSASSPGETYEQYF
DNA: TGCAGTGCTAGCAGTCCCGGGGAGACCTACGAGCAGTACTTC

D: .
size: many
V: TRBV29-1
J: TRBJ1-4
CDR3: CSVGEPGANEKLFF
DNA: TGCAGCGTTGGGGAGCCAGGGGCGAATGAAAAACTGTTTTTT

D: .
size: .
V: TRBV10-2
J: TRBJ1-1
CDR3: CASSESPGAWAFF
DNA: TGCGCCAGCAGTGAGTCCCCGGGGGCGTGGGCTTTCTTT

D: .
size: many
V: TRBV28
J: TRBJ1-2
CDR3: CATASSGFYGYTF
DNA: TGTGCCACCGCGAGTTCGGGCTTCTATGGCTACACCTTC

D: .
size: many
V: TRBV12-3/TRBV12-4
J: TRBJ1-5
CDR3: CASSLGVSNQPQHF
DNA: TGTGCCAGCAGCTTAGGGGTTAGCAATCAGCCCCAGCATTTT

D: .
size: .
V: TRBV20-1
J: TRBJ1-1
CDR3: CSARDLKATEAFF
DNA: TGCAGTGCTAGAGATCTGAAAGCCACTGAAGCTTTCTTT

D: TRBD1
size: many
V: TRBV24-1
J: TRBJ2-1
CDR3: CATSDPGQGGFGNEQFF
DNA: TGTGCCACCAGTGATCCAGGACAGGGGGGGTTTGGCAATGAGCAGTTCTTC

D: .
size: many
V: TRBV6-5
J: TRBJ1-1
CDR3: CASSYVRTDRNTEAFF
DNA: TGTGCCAGCAGTTACGTACGGACGGATCGGAACACTGAAGCTTTCTTT

D: .
size: few
V: TRBV30
J: TRBJ2-7
CDR3: CAWSVGSSYEQYF
DNA: TGTGCCTGGAGTGTAGGGAGCTCCTACGAGCAGTACTTC

D: .
size: many
V: TRBV7-8
J: TRBJ2-7
CDR3: CASSQGREDVYEQYF
DNA: TGTGCCAGCAGCCAGGGGAGGGAGGACGTGTACGAGCAGTACTTC

D: TRBD1
size: .
V: TRBV7-6
J: TRBJ1-1
CDR3: CASSDRRGANTEAFF
DNA: TGTGCCAGCAGCGACCGCAGGGGGGCGAACACTGAAGCTTTCTTT

D: TRBD1
size: many
V: TRBV6-2/TRBV6-3
J: TRBJ1-1
CDR3: CASRPVGTGSYEAFF
DNA: TGTGCCAGCAGACCCGTCGGGACAGGGTCCTATGAAGCTTTCTTT

D: .
size: many
V: TRBV2
J: TRBJ1-2
CDR3: CASSENPGTYGYTF
DNA: TGTGCCAGCAGTGAAAACCCAGGCACCTATGGCTACACCTTC

D: .
size: .
V: TRBV7-9
J: TRBJ1-3
CDR3: CANSLAQGAGNTIYF
DNA: TGTGCCAACAGCTTGGCGCAAGGGGCTGGAAACACCATATATTTT

D: TRBD1
size: .
V: TRBV20-1
J: TRBJ1-5
CDR3: CSGHAPDRRNQPQHF
DNA: TGCAGTGGCCACGCGCCGGACAGGAGAAATCAGCCCCAGCATTTT